The source of this T cell receptor beta chain is a study of blood T cell repertoires in COVID-19. Across the study: Collection of acute and convalescent COVID-19 samples took place in the United States, Italy and Spain. The cDNA or gDNA used as material had been derived from T cells, B-cell-depleted T cells, or PBMCs.

Germline V gene lookup returns CDR1 SGHTA and CDR2 FQGTGA. The CDR3 has 14 residues. Losses at the gene ends were 5 bases for V and 2 bases for J; bases not matched to a gene: 6. Original processing methods: Estimated nucleated cell counts came from reference gene primer amplification. The protocol was immunoSEQ multiplex PCR, while the TCRdb copy is restricted to in-frame clones and leaves out a portion. V and J calls plus clone size are reproduced from that table; the DNA served to infer D and trimming. The profile shows some 150,000 clones, 75% to 90% of them singletons. The sequenced sample consisted of peripheral blood. The V gene is TRBV7-3, the J gene TRBJ2-7; 7 bases fit TRBD1. This TCR came from a woman between 70 and 85 years old with acute or convalescent COVID-19. CDR3 coding DNA: TGTGCCAGCAGCCCGGCGGACAGGCCCTACGAGCAGTACTTC. Encoded protein: CASSPADRPYEQYF. The variable domain in full, with the rest retrieved from reference TRBV7-3 and TRBJ2-7, is GAGVSQTPSNKVTEKGKYVELRCDPISGHTALYWYRQSLGQGPEFLIYFQGTGAADDSGLPNDRFFAVRPEGSVSTLKIQRTERGDSAVYLCASSPADRPYEQYFGPGTRLTVT.